The source of this T cell receptor beta chain is a study of blood T cell repertoires in COVID-19. The method was immunoSEQ multiplex PCR; TCRdb's version includes in-frame clones alone and lacks a portion of them. The repertoire includes some 89,000 clones, about 84% of them detected once, and less than 4.5% sits in the top ten. Per germline, CDR1 MNHEY and CDR2 SMNVEV (reference sequence). Trimming shortened V by 4 bases and J by 3 bases, and 10 bases separated the two germline ends. The CDR3 is 14 amino acids. The rearrangement links TRBV27 to TRBJ1-5; maybe TRBD1 (5 bases). The clonotype originates from a man aged 55 to 70 with acute or convalescent COVID-19. Sequencing was done on a sample of peripheral blood. The CDR3 bases are TGTGCCAGCAGTTGGGGGGGAGTCAATCAGCCCCAGCATTTT. It yields the protein CASSWGGVNQPQHF.